This record covers a single T cell receptor beta chain. These data originate in a study of blood T cell repertoires in COVID-19. Clones were read by immunoSEQ multiplex PCR, and TCRdb kept only the in-frame ones, dropping some. Of approximately 270,000 clones detected, just under 90% appear once; the ten largest clones hold approximately 4%. J was trimmed by 7 bases and V by 5 bases; bases with no gene match: 11. This CDR3 spans 15 amino acids. Germline assignment: CDR1 MNHEY and CDR2 SMNVEV (reference sequence). This TCR was recovered from a woman in her 30s with acute COVID-19. The specimen was PBMCs or T cells enriched from blood (not recorded which). The genes are TRBV27 and TRBJ1-5, with 7 bases matching TRBD1. CDR3 amino acids: CASSNAGQSYQPQHF. In nucleotides, the CDR3 is TGTGCCAGCAGTAACGCGGGACAGTCGTACCAGCCCCAGCATTTT.